The rows below give T cell receptor beta chains drawn from one sample of a study of PD-L1 blockade in urothelial cancer. Libraries were prepared by immunoSEQ multiplex PCR; TCRdb keeps only in-frame clonotypes and omits some of them. This sample yields about 73,000 clones, of which 85% to 90% are seen a single time; approximately 3.2% belongs to the top ten. This sample comprised PBMCs, obtained around atezolizumab (anti-PD-L1) treatment. The receptor source for this set is a man in his 60s with urothelial cancer. Each CDR3 is given with its conserved first and last residue. Fields, in order: V gene, CDR3 protein.

TRBV7-2 | CASSSGDRFSSGYTF
TRBV11-2 | CASSLTRAPWGKLFF
TRBV5-4 | CASSTPSGASTDTQYF
TRBV30 | CAWSHRFRGRDQPQHF
TRBV6-1 | CASTGTGAGSPLHF
TRBV27 | CASSLGAANTEAFF
TRBV27 | CASSLGAGVETQYF
TRBV28 | CASSLVGTEPYEQYF
TRBV28 | CASSASGLAGGDTQYF
TRBV19 | CASSIVGEQFF
TRBV15 | CATSREGSGITDTQYF
TRBV7-2 | CASSPRGGLGTEAFF
TRBV12-5 | CASGYASGVHGELFF
TRBV2 | CASSATGSWETQYF
TRBV19 | CASSMIDRDPVYGYTF
TRBV10-3 | CAISAQTGNTEAFF
TRBV11-1 | CASSLVQGFTYEQYF
TRBV5-1 | CASSARDREANEQFF
TRBV5-1 | CASSSDPGETQYF
TRBV27 | CASSPRTGGRGGELFF
TRBV27 | CASSSSSGDPYNEQFF
TRBV2 | CASQKDSNNSPLHF
TRBV6-4 | CASSDPLAEYNEQFF
TRBV27 | CASSLGQGYSGANVLTF
TRBV2 | CASSWTGGTDTQYF
TRBV10-3 | CAISESERQGNQPQHF